This TCR beta chain came from a study of PD-1 blockade in classical Hodgkin lymphoma. Trimming left V 8 bases short and J 6 bases short, with 11 bases between. The CDR3 sequence is 13 residues long. Germline lookup yields CDR1 MNHNS and CDR2 SASEGT. Data came from immunoSEQ multiplex PCR; TCRdb stores just in-frame clones and leaves some out. Of fewer than 65,000 clones listed, around 87% are singletons. All patients experienced relapse after autologous stem cell transplantation, and brentuximab vedotin exposure was variable. The TCR comes from a human donor with classical Hodgkin lymphoma. The sample was peripheral blood mononuclear cells (PBMCs), taken at baseline. V and J are TRBV6-1 and TRBJ1-6; TRBD1 might be the D (5 bases). For the CDR3, the DNA is TGTGCCAGCGAGCCTAGGGGTAATTCACCCCTCCACTTT. This sequence encodes CASEPRGNSPLHF.